The text below deals with one TCR beta chain. Antigen: not known. The assay was immunoSEQ multiplex PCR, and TCRdb's table has in-frame clones only and misses some. This repertoire shows about a million clones, roughly 75% found once; its top ten account for approximately 1.5%. The germline V gene has CDR1 LNHDA and CDR2 SQIVND (reference sequence). Trimming left V 3 bases short and J 0 bases short, with 11 bases between. CDR3 length: 16 residues. This specimen comes from a study of shared clonotypes between healthy human individuals. Study-wide results and limits: Represented diversity, genetic and exposure-history alike, was limited by few donors. Depth was large, yet rarefaction showed that sorted-subset sequencing was incomplete.

The source of this sequence is a man aged 18-30 years in good health. The chain uses TRBV19 and TRBJ1-4; no firm D call. Sequencing was done on a sample of memory CD4+ T cells sorted from blood. Subset described: CD45RA-negative fraction. In DNA, the CDR3 is TGTGCCAGTAGTATTTCCGCCTCAGCAACTAATGAAAAACTGTTTTTT. Translation: CASSISASATNEKLFF.